What follows are 13 T cell receptor beta chains derived from one specimen sequenced in a study of beta chain features in type 1 diabetes (dated by TCRdb to the late 2010s). Study-wide findings and limitations: A moderate but significant shortening of TCRB CDR3 length was observed in type 1 diabetes patients in all four CD4+ subsets.

For these receptors, no antigen is known. The receptor library was made with the immunoSEQ multiplex PCR assay. The High Capacity cDNA Reverse Transcription Kit was used to reverse transcribe all of the isolated RNA, meaning that expressed TCRB transcripts were what got sequenced. Sourced from immuneACCESS, this table was stored by TCRdb with only in-frame sequences that have V and J called. A share of the clones is absent; for the studies checked, an unresolved V gene accounts for under half, and the remainder has no known explanation. In this sample the table shows 250,000 to 300,000 clones, roughly an eighth of which occur a single time. The ten largest clonotypes hold about 0.017% of the sample. The sequenced sample was naive CD4+ T cells from blood. This specimen's cell subset or site label, per the study, means: true naive CD4+ T cells. These receptors all come from a man aged 30-40 years with type 1 diabetes.

This clone was seen only a few times. J is TRBJ1-5 and V is TRBV28, with a possible D match to TRBD1 (5 bases). Per germline, CDR1 MDHEN and CDR2 SYDVKM. This CDR3 is built from 18 residues. Trimming left V 6 bases short and J 2 bases short, with 23 bases between. This chain's CDR3 is CASSAFRAEGGGNQPQHF. The CDR3 DNA reads as TGTGCCAGCAGCGCCTTCAGAGCGGAAGGAGGGGGCAATCAGCCCCAGCATTTT.

The chain couples TRBV27 to TRBJ1-2; 12 nucleotides agree with TRBD1. This CDR3 contains 16 residues. From germline, CDR1 is MNHEY and CDR2 SMNVEV (reference sequence). V shed 6 bases, J shed 2 bases, and the junction held 7 bases outside the gene matches. This CDR3 reads CASRTSGTGGNYGYTF. The DNA of the CDR3 is TGTGCCAGCAGAACCTCCGGGACAGGGGGCAACTATGGCTACACCTTC.

The genes are TRBV29-1 and TRBJ2-4; 7 positions agree with TRBD1. This CDR3 has 15 residues. From germline, CDR1 is SQVTM and CDR2 ANQGSEA. Trimming took 4 bases from V and 7 from J; bases not matched to a gene: 13. The CDR3 region has the DNA TGCAGCGTTGTGGGGGAAGACAGGGTCTGGAACATTCAGTACTTC. Its translation is CSVVGEDRVWNIQYF. Looking up the rest from reference TRBV29-1 and TRBJ2-4 gives the full variable domain: SAVISQKPSRDICQRGTSLTIQCQVDSQVTMMFWYRQQPGQSLTLIATANQGSEATYESGFVIDKFPISRPNLTFSTLTVSNMSPEDSSIYLCSVVGEDRVWNIQYFGAGTRLSVL.

The rearrangement joins TRBV9 to TRBJ2-5, with 10 bases aligning to TRBD1. There are 15 residues in the CDR3. Per the germline V gene, CDR1 is SGDLS and CDR2 is YYNGEE. The V and J ends lost 4 bases and 1 base, in that order; junction bases with no gene match: 4. The CDR3 reads CASSIRTGGQETQYF. The CDR3, as DNA: TGTGCCAGCAGCATTAGGACAGGGGGCCAAGAGACCCAGTACTTC. Based on the CDR3 plus reference TRBV9 and TRBJ2-5, the full variable domain is DSGVTQTPKHLITATGQRVTLRCSPRSGDLSVYWYQQSLDQGLQFLIQYYNGEERAKGNILERFSAQQFPDLHSELNLSSLELGDSALYFCASSIRTGGQETQYFGPGTRLLVL.

The chain carries TRBV5-1 and TRBJ2-3; D is unclear. Germline CDR1 and CDR2: SGHRS and YFSETQ. The V gene lost 4 bases and the J gene lost 2 bases, with 2 bases spanning the gap. The CDR3 length is 11 residues. The CDR3 DNA reads as TGCGCCAGCAGCCTCACAGATACGCAGTATTTT. Encoded protein: CASSLTDTQYF.

Only a few counts were recorded for this clone. The chain recombines TRBV29-1 with TRBJ2-5; perhaps TRBD2 as D (5 bases). The J call may be wrong; the DNA end is better matched by TRBJ2-7. CDR1 and CDR2 (germline): SQVTM, ANQGSEA. CDR3 length: 14 residues. CDR3 residues: CSVEVAEGSDEQYF. CDR3 nucleotide sequence: TGCAGCGTTGAAGTCGCCGAGGGTTCGGACGAGCAGTACTTC.

V usage is TRBV9 and J usage is TRBJ2-2; TRBD1 might be the D (5 bases). CDR1 is SGDLS, CDR2 YYNGEE, per germline. The CDR3 consists of 14 residues. Between the trimmed V and J ends, which lost 3 bases and 6 bases, there was a span of 12 bases. The CDR3 bases are TGTGCCAGCAGCGCCAAGACAGAAGCCGGGGAGCTGTTTTTT. It yields the protein CASSAKTEAGELFF.

This clone was observed a single time. J is TRBJ1-2 and V is TRBV7-2, with TRBD1 matching 9 bases. Germline CDR1 is SGHTA and CDR2 is FQGNSA. Trimming cost V 5 bases and J 3 bases; bases outside gene matches: 10. The CDR3 runs 16 residues. The CDR3 loop is CASSAYRDRADYGYTF. CDR3 in DNA: TGTGCCAGCAGCGCCTACCGGGACAGGGCGGACTATGGCTACACCTTC.

This clone has just a few counts. The chain employs TRBV28 and TRBJ2-7; maybe TRBD2 (5 bases). From germline, CDR1 is MDHEN and CDR2 SYDVKM. The CDR3 length is 16 residues. Trimming left V 1 base short and J 0 bases short, with 13 bases between. CDR3 nucleotide sequence: TGTGCCAGCAGTTTATATCGGAGGTCGTCCTCCTACGAGCAGTACTTC. Its translation: CASSLYRRSSSYEQYF.

This clone has only a few counts. The chain couples TRBV9 to TRBJ2-7; 7 nucleotides line up with TRBD1. Germline trimming cut 0 bases from V and 2 bases from J; bases unmatched to any gene: 5. Looked up from germline, CDR1 is SGDLS and CDR2 is YYNGEE. There are 15 residues in the CDR3. The CDR3 loop is CASSVEGRGTYEQYF. The CDR3 bases are TGTGCCAGCAGCGTAGAGGGCAGGGGGACCTACGAGCAGTACTTC.

The chain is built from TRBV18 and TRBJ1-2; no clear D gene. Trimming took off 2 bases at V and 4 bases at J, with 11 bases between the two ends. The germline gives CDR1 KGHSH, CDR2 LQKENI. This CDR3 region has 14 residues. CDR3 amino acids: CASSPSEGSYGYTF. The CDR3 DNA reads as TGTGCCAGCTCACCATCGGAGGGATCCTATGGCTACACCTTC.

This clone was detected a few times. The CDR3 DNA reads TGTGCCAGCAGCGTAGGGGAGGGGAGTTTCTGGGAAAAACTGTTTTTT. It yields the protein CASSVGEGSFWEKLFF. J is TRBJ1-4 and V is TRBV9; weak D call: TRBD1 (5 bases). Germline lookup yields CDR1 SGDLS and CDR2 YYNGEE. This CDR3 has 16 amino acids. The V end was cut by 0 bases, the J end by 8 bases, with 17 bases between.

This clone has a handful of counts. V is TRBV28 and J is TRBJ2-1; 12 nucleotides match TRBD1. In germline, CDR1 is MDHEN, CDR2 SYDVKM. Losses at the gene ends were 5 bases for V and 1 base for J; bases not matched to a gene: 6. The CDR3 length is 17 residues. The CDR3 protein is CASSPPGQGASYNEQFF. Here the CDR3 DNA reads TGTGCCAGCAGTCCGCCGGGACAGGGGGCATCCTACAATGAGCAGTTCTTC.